The 26 T cell receptor beta chains presented below share a single source sample, sequenced in a study of blood T cells in healthy people across ages. With a J-beta primer mix and a sample-barcoded 5' primer, a second PCR ran about 7 to 12 cycles. TCRdb reanalysed the 5' RACE reads using MiXCR and keeps one entry per CDR3 protein. The sample carries roughly 700,000 distinct CDR3 sequences, roughly 25% recorded once. This same sample was also part of a study on T cells of mothers and their children.

The specimen was blood. These receptors all stem from a boy younger than 18 in good health.

J is TRBJ2-7 and V is TRBV28; tentatively, D is TRBD1 (6 bases). Per the germline V gene, CDR1 is MDHEN and CDR2 is SYDVKM. The length of the CDR3 is 15 residues. V was pared by 4 bases and J by 4 bases, with 17 bases between. The CDR3 DNA reads TGTGCCAGCAGTTCTAGGGGAGTCGGGACATACGAGCAGTACTTC. This gives the protein CASSSRGVGTYEQYF.

The J gene is TRBJ2-1, the V gene TRBV6-4; TRBD2 might be the D (6 bases). The CDR3 has 15 residues. The V end lost 3 bases, the J end lost 4 bases, and 13 bases lay between the germline ends. The V gene's germline CDR1 is MRHNA and CDR2 SNTAGT. CDR3 region: CASSESWGVYNEQFF. The CDR3 nucleotides are TGTGCCAGCAGTGAGTCGTGGGGGGTTTACAATGAGCAGTTCTTC.

This clonotype was detected a few times. The chain employs TRBV20-1 and TRBJ2-5, with D possibly matching TRBD2 (5 bases). CDR1 and CDR2 (germline): DFQATT, SNEGSKA (reference sequence). CDR3 length: 13 amino acids. V lost 0 bases and J 5 bases, leaving 10 bases between the germline ends. CDR3 protein: CSAREASWETQYF. As DNA, the CDR3 is TGCAGTGCTAGAGAGGCTAGCTGGGAGACCCAGTACTTC.

The chain couples TRBV3-1 to TRBJ2-5, with D possibly matching TRBD2 (6 bases). Germline V CDR1 and CDR2: LGHDT, YNNKEL (reference sequence). The CDR3 consists of 16 residues. The V gene lost 2 bases and the J gene lost 3 bases, with 16 bases spanning the gap. CDR3 sequence reads: CASSQPLKDYKETQYF. The CDR3 nucleotides are TGTGCCAGCAGCCAACCCCTTAAGGACTATAAAGAGACCCAGTACTTC.

V usage is TRBV7-9 and J usage is TRBJ2-1; 8 bases agree with TRBD2. The J call may be incorrect, as the DNA end agrees better with TRBJ2-5. CDR3 length: 14 residues. CDR1 SEHNR and CDR2 FQNEAQ come from the germline V gene (reference sequence). CDR3 nucleotide sequence: TGTGCCAGCTCCAGCGGGAGTATGATGGGGACCCAGTACTTC. Translation: CASSSGSMMGTQYF.

This sequence joins TRBV12-3 or TRBV12-4 and TRBJ2-7; 13 nucleotides align to TRBD2. With 11 bases clipped from V and 7 bases from J, the junction kept 8 bases outside the gene matches. The CDR3 runs 13 residues. The CDR3: CAGWPGLAGEQYF. In DNA, the CDR3 is TGTGCCGGCTGGCCGGGACTAGCGGGGGAGCAGTACTTC.

The chain uses TRBV28 and TRBJ2-5, with D possibly being TRBD2 (6 bases). V lost 1 base and J lost 8, with 14 bases in between. The CDR3 is 14 residues long. Germline-derived CDR1 and CDR2 are MDHEN and SYDVKM. Here the CDR3 reads CASSLFGPLATQYF. The CDR3 coding sequence is TGTGCCAGCAGTTTATTCGGTCCACTAGCTACCCAGTACTTC.

A few counts support this clonotype. The V call is TRBV10-3, the J call TRBJ1-3; D might be TRBD1 (6 bases). Germline CDR1 ENHRY, CDR2 SYGVKD. This CDR3 has 16 amino acids. Deletions cut 3 bases from V and 3 bases from J, with 15 bases between. CDR3 residues: CAISDWTDYLGNTIYF. The DNA for the CDR3 is TGTGCCATCAGTGATTGGACAGATTATCTTGGAAACACCATATATTTT.

The rearrangement uses TRBV15 and TRBJ2-1; 9 nucleotides agree with TRBD2. This CDR3 is built from 16 residues. From germline, CDR1 is LNHNV and CDR2 YYDKDF (reference sequence). J lost 4 bases, V lost 4 bases, and 8 bases had no gene match. The CDR3 DNA sequence: TGTGCCACCAGCATTGGCGGGAGGGCCGCTTACAATGAGCAGTTCTTC. Encoded protein: CATSIGGRAAYNEQFF.

Remarks on this clonotype: A much larger clone differs from this one at a single base, so this may be a read error. The J gene is TRBJ1-1, the V gene TRBV20-1; no clear D. The CDR3 length is 10 residues. Germline CDR1 DFQATT, CDR2 SNEGSKA (reference sequence). The chain's CDR3 is CNASPTEAFF. CDR3 DNA sequence: TGCAATGCTAGTCCCACTGAAGCTTTCTTT.

J is TRBJ1-2 and V is TRBV28, with D possibly being TRBD1 (5 bases). Germline assignment: CDR1 MDHEN and CDR2 SYDVKM. With 2 bases removed from V and 11 bases from J, the gap between germline ends came to 9 bases. The CDR3 has 11 residues. Here the CDR3 DNA reads TGTGCCAGCAGTTTAGGGGGGTGGTACACCTTC. Amino acid sequence: CASSLGGWYTF.

The V call is TRBV4-3, the J call TRBJ2-3; D possibly corresponds to TRBD2 (6 bases). Germline V gene lookup returns CDR1 LGHNA and CDR2 YSLEER. The CDR3 has 16 residues. Trimming removed 0 bases at V and 1 base at J, with 11 bases between. The CDR3 region has the DNA TGCGCCAGCAGCCAAGATTGGGGCGGGGGCACAGATACGCAGTATTTT. This translates into CASSQDWGGGTDTQYF.

In its sample, this clonotype was seen a few times. The chain uses TRBV11-2 and TRBJ2-1; no reliable D call. Per germline, CDR1 SGHAT and CDR2 FQNNGV. Deletions cut 4 bases from V and 4 bases from J, with 8 bases between. The CDR3 totals 13 residues. The CDR3 spells CASSYGAYNEQFF. The CDR3 nucleotides are TGTGCCAGCAGCTACGGAGCGTACAATGAGCAGTTCTTC.

This clonotype came up a few times. This chain uses TRBV11-2 with TRBJ2-1; D may be TRBD2 (5 bases). V lost 5 bases to trimming and J lost 9 bases, with 23 bases between them. Germline V gene lookup returns CDR1 SGHAT and CDR2 FQNNGV. The CDR3 is made up of 16 amino acids. CDR3 amino acids: CASSRNSGLQGSEQFF. In DNA form, the CDR3 reads TGTGCCAGCAGCCGAAACTCGGGTCTCCAAGGGAGTGAGCAGTTCTTC.

Only a few counts were recorded for this clonotype. The chain has TRBV20-1 and TRBJ2-7; 7 bases are a match to TRBD2. J gave up 0 bases and V 0 bases, and 5 bases lay outside the gene matches. Looked up from germline, CDR1 is DFQATT and CDR2 is SNEGSKA (reference sequence). The CDR3 loop spans 15 amino acids. The CDR3 nucleotides read TGCAGTGCTAGAGAGGGACTACCAATCTCCTACGAGCAGTACTTC. Residues: CSAREGLPISYEQYF.

The chain joins TRBV2 to TRBJ2-5; D not certain. The end of the DNA aligns better with TRBJ2-1, so the J call may be wrong. This CDR3 has 14 residues. Germline CDR1 is SNHLY and CDR2 is FYNNEI. The CDR3 coding sequence is TGTGCCAGCATTCCGGCCGTAGGATTCAATGAGCAGTTCTTC. Translating gives CASIPAVGFNEQFF.

This rearrangement joins TRBV3-1 to TRBJ2-5; D gene ambiguous. V shed 3 bases and J shed 1 base, with 12 bases lying between them. CDR1 is LGHDT, CDR2 YNNKEL, per germline (reference sequence). The CDR3 sequence is 15 residues long. DNA for the CDR3: TGTGCCAGCAGCCAGATGACCGAGCCCCAAGAGACCCAGTACTTC. Translation gives CASSQMTEPQETQYF.

The chain has TRBV7-9 and TRBJ1-6, with a tentative D call TRBD1 (5 bases). This CDR3 is built from 16 residues. V was pared by 7 bases and J by 8 bases, with 21 bases between. Germline loops: CDR1 SEHNR, CDR2 FQNEAQ (reference sequence). CDR3 in amino acids: CASTRKGLRSDSPLHF. DNA of the CDR3: TGTGCCAGCACCCGAAAGGGGCTAAGGTCGGATTCACCCCTCCACTTT.

The chain carries TRBV29-1 and TRBJ2-2; TRBD2 matches at 7 bases. This CDR3 spans 15 amino acids. J lost 2 bases, V lost 6 bases, and 9 bases had no gene match. In germline, CDR1 is SQVTM, CDR2 ANQGSEA. CDR3 protein: CSVRGPSGNTGELFF. For the CDR3, the DNA is TGCAGCGTCCGAGGTCCTAGCGGAAACACCGGGGAGCTGTTTTTT.

This clonotype was picked up a small number of times. The chain links TRBV9 to TRBJ2-3, with D possibly matching TRBD1 (5 bases). The CDR3 runs to 14 residues. Trimming cost V 0 bases and J 6 bases, with 11 bases left between them. The germline V gene encodes CDR1 SGDLS and CDR2 YYNGEE. CDR3 sequence reads: CASSVELGRDTQYF. CDR3 coding DNA: TGTGCCAGCAGCGTAGAGCTGGGGCGCGATACGCAGTATTTT.

This clonotype was counted a few times. The rearrangement uses TRBV7-2 and TRBJ1-3; D gene uncertain. V was trimmed by 2 bases and J by 0 bases, leaving 8 bases between them. Germline assignment: CDR1 SGHTA and CDR2 FQGNSA. This CDR3 has 15 amino acids. This chain's CDR3 is CASSLNGFSGNTIYF. The DNA of the CDR3 is TGTGCCAGCAGCTTAAACGGGTTCTCTGGAAACACCATATATTTT.

The chain carries TRBV24-1 and TRBJ1-2; 8 bases are shared with TRBD1. The CDR3 length is 15 residues. With 2 bases clipped from V and 6 bases from J, the junction kept 7 bases outside the gene matches. Germline CDR1 is KGHDR and CDR2 is SFDVKD. The CDR3 bases are TGTGCCACCAGTGATTCCAGGGGGCGCGAAGATGGCTACACCTTC. It encodes CATSDSRGREDGYTF.

J is TRBJ2-3 and V is TRBV25-1; D unresolved. The J call may be incorrect, as the DNA end agrees better with TRBJ1-5. In germline, CDR1 is MGHDK, CDR2 SYGVNS. The CDR3 consists of 16 residues. CDR3 sequence: CASSDKFRPAADTQHF. Here the CDR3 DNA reads TGTGCCAGCAGTGATAAGTTCAGGCCCGCCGCGGATACGCAGCATTTT.

The chain employs TRBV5-5 and TRBJ2-7; 9 bases fit TRBD1. J lost 3 bases, V lost 2 bases, and 15 bases had no gene match. Germline V gene lookup returns CDR1 SGHKS and CDR2 YYEKEE (reference sequence). The CDR3 consists of 18 residues. The CDR3 is CASSFSGQGYLIRYEQYF. As DNA, the CDR3 is TGTGCCAGCAGCTTCTCGGGACAGGGTTACCTTATCCGCTACGAGCAGTACTTC.

This chain uses TRBV7-2 with TRBJ2-1; TRBD2 is a possible D gene (5 bases). This CDR3 is 11 amino acids long. Germline CDR1 and CDR2: SGHTA and FQGNSA. The ends were cut back, 6 bases at V and 10 bases at J, with 10 bases in the middle. CDR3 loop: CASRSWEEQFF. The CDR3 coding sequence is TGTGCCAGCAGGTCCTGGGAGGAGCAGTTCTTC.

The chain is built from TRBV27 and TRBJ2-7; 9 nucleotides match TRBD2. The CDR3 totals 15 residues. The ends lost 4 bases at V and 3 bases at J; junction bases unmatched: 7. The germline gives CDR1 MNHEY, CDR2 SMNVEV (reference sequence). CDR3 DNA: TGTGCCAGCAGTTGGGCTAGCGGGAATCTCTACGAGCAGTACTTC. Translating it yields CASSWASGNLYEQYF.